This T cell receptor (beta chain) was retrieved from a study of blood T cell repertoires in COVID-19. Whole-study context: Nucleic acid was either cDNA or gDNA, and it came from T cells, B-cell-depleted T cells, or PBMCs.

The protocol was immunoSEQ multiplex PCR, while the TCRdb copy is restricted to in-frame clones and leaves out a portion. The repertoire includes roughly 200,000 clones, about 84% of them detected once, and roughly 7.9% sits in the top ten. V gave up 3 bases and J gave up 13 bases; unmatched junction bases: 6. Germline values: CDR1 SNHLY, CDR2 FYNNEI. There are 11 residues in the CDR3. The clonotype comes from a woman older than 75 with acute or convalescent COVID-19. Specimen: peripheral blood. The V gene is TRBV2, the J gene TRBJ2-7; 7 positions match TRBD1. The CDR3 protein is CASSEDRRRYF. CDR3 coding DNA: TGTGCCAGCAGTGAGGACAGGCGAAGATACTTC. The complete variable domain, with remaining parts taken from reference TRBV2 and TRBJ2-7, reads EPEVTQTPSHQVTQMGQEVILRCVPISNHLYFYWYRQILGQKVEFLVSFYNNEISEKSEIFDDQFSVERPDGSNFTLKIRSTKLEDSAMYFCASSEDRRRYFGPGTRLTVT.